This TCR beta chain was recovered during a study of T cells in pancreatic ductal adenocarcinoma. Study results and limitations: No significant tumor-blood clonality difference; means were about 0.1 and 0.07. Results skew toward the minority of patients with early-stage disease. Unique clonotypes were 8 to 10-fold more numerous in blood than in tumor. Enrichment of CD45RO+ effector over naive T cells in tumors may bias clonality.

The CDR3 sequence is 13 residues long. Trimming removed 1 base at V and 1 base at J, with 4 bases between. The germline V gene encodes CDR1 KGHSH and CDR2 LQKENI. In regard to this clone: As yet, its antigen is unknown.

No neoadjuvant therapy was given to the selected pancreatic ductal adenocarcinoma patients before their surgery. Assay: immunoSEQ multiplex PCR; the TCRdb copy retains only in-frame clones and omits some. This table holds under 30,000 clones, around nine tenths found once. This sequence originates from a human donor with pancreatic ductal adenocarcinoma. The sample comprised PBMCs. This chain uses TRBV18 with TRBJ2-5; D gene ambiguous. The CDR3 bases are TGTGCCAGCTCACCACACCTCCAAGAGACCCAGTACTTC. It codes for CASSPHLQETQYF.